This T cell receptor (beta chain) was recovered during a study of control samples from healthy donors and cancer patients. The table came from immunoSEQ multiplex PCR; TCRdb's copy has only in-frame clones and leaves some out. Found here are roughly 450,000 clones, around 90% of them singletons; the top ten hold just under 6.5%. There are 16 residues in the CDR3. V shed 0 bases, J shed 1 base, and the junction held 5 bases outside the gene matches. Germline CDR1 and CDR2: SGHRS and YFSETQ. The sample comprised PBMCs. This chain uses TRBV5-1 with TRBJ1-1, with TRBD1 matching over 8 bases. This TCR derives from a man between 35 and 55 years old with head and neck cancer. The CDR3: CASSLGAGGRNTEAFF. The CDR3 coding sequence is TGCGCCAGCAGCTTGGGAGCAGGGGGCCGGAACACTGAAGCTTTCTTT.